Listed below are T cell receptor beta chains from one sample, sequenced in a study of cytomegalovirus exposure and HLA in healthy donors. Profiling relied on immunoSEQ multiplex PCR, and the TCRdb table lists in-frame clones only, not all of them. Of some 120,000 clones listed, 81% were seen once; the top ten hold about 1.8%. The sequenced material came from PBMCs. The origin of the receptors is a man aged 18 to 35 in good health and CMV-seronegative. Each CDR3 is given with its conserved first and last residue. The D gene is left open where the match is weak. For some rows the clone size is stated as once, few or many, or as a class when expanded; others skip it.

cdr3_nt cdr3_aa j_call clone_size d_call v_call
TGTGCCAGCAGACGGGATGCTAATGAAAAACTGTTTTTT CASRRDANEKLFF TRBJ1-4 once NA TRBV7-2
TGTGCCAGCAGCTTGGGACTAGCGGCTGAAGAGACCCAGTACTTC CASSLGLAAEETQYF TRBJ2-5 NA TRBD2 TRBV5-4
TGTGCCAGCAGCGTGGCGGGTACCACAGATACGCAGTATTTT CASSVAGTTDTQYF TRBJ2-3 few NA TRBV9
TGTGCCAGTATTGACAGGGGGTTGACTGAAGCTTTCTTT CASIDRGLTEAFF TRBJ1-1 few TRBD1 TRBV6-1
TGTGCCAGTAGTATGGAGGGTTATAGCAATCAGCCCCAGCATTTT CASSMEGYSNQPQHF TRBJ1-5 NA NA TRBV19
TGCGCCAGCAGAGCAGGGGACTACGAGCAGTACTTC CASRAGDYEQYF TRBJ2-7 NA NA TRBV5-1
TGCGCCAGCAGCCAAGCCCCGCACACTAGCGGCCAGGAGACCCAGTACTTC CASSQAPHTSGQETQYF TRBJ2-5 NA TRBD2 TRBV4-1
TGCAGCGTGGCAGGGAATAACTACGAGCAGTACTTC CSVAGNNYEQYF TRBJ2-7 NA NA TRBV29-1
TGTGCCAGCTCACCCCGGGACACGGCGTTCTTC CASSPRDTAFF TRBJ2-1 NA NA TRBV18
TGTGCCAGTAGTATGGCCCCCCAGGGGGCCTCGGGCTACACCTTC CASSMAPQGASGYTF TRBJ1-2 few TRBD1 TRBV19
TGTGCCAGCACCGAGGGACAGGGAATGAACACTGAAGCTTTCTTT CASTEGQGMNTEAFF TRBJ1-1 NA TRBD1 TRBV9
TGTGCCAGCAGCGATAATACACAGGGGCTCGGGGGCTACACCTTC CASSDNTQGLGGYTF TRBJ1-2 NA TRBD1 TRBV9
TGTGCCAGCAGCCAGGGGCTAGCGGGGGGGCCGGGGTACAATGAGCAGTTCTTC CASSQGLAGGPGYNEQFF TRBJ2-1 NA TRBD2 TRBV27
TGTGCCAGCAGTTACTCGCCAGGGGAACAAGAGACCCAGTACTTC CASSYSPGEQETQYF TRBJ2-5 NA NA TRBV6-5
TGTGCCAGTAGTGCACAGGCGAACACCGGGGAGCTGTTTTTT CASSAQANTGELFF TRBJ2-2 NA NA TRBV19
TGTGCCAGCAGATATTTGACAGGGGGCTACAACGAGCAGTACTTC CASRYLTGGYNEQYF TRBJ2-7 NA TRBD1 TRBV5-4
TGTGCCAGCAGTAGGGGGGGTTGGTACCAAGAGACCCGGTACTTC CASSRGGWYQETRYF TRBJ2-5 NA NA TRBV25-1
TGTGCCAGCAGCTTTCGGGGGGTGGCAAGTGAAAAACTGTTTTTT CASSFRGVASEKLFF TRBJ1-4 NA NA TRBV5-6
TGTGCCAGCAGTCGGGAGTCCTACGAGCAGTACTTC CASSRESYEQYF TRBJ2-7 NA NA TRBV6-5
TGTGCCAGCAGCTCGACCCCCAGGGATCAGCCCCAGCATTTT CASSSTPRDQPQHF TRBJ1-5 NA NA TRBV5-4
TGTGCCAGCAGCTTGGTGGTGGGGGTACAGACAGGAGATACGCAGTATTTT CASSLVVGVQTGDTQYF TRBJ2-3 NA NA TRBV5-8
TGCGCCAGCAGACTTAACAGGGAAGTATCAAACACCATATATTTT CASRLNREVSNTIYF TRBJ1-3 NA NA TRBV5-1